This passage covers 6 T cell receptor beta chains from one sample sequenced in a study of cytomegalovirus exposure and HLA in healthy donors. The method was immunoSEQ multiplex PCR; TCRdb's version includes in-frame clones alone and lacks a portion of them. Of some 66,000 clones in the sample, approximately 97% were seen once. The specimen sequenced was PBMCs. Source of these receptors: a woman aged 18-29 years in good health and CMV-seropositive.

The chain employs TRBV19 and TRBJ2-1; a possible D gene is TRBD1 (6 bases). There are 14 residues in the CDR3. Germline lookup yields CDR1 LNHDA and CDR2 SQIVND (reference sequence). Trimming shortened V by 4 bases and J by 8 bases, and 15 bases separated the two germline ends. This chain's CDR3 is CASSTTGSGDEQFF. CDR3 nucleotides: TGTGCCAGTAGTACCACAGGGTCCGGGGATGAGCAGTTCTTC.

The J gene is TRBJ1-4, the V gene TRBV28; the D is unclear. V lost 4 bases to trimming and J lost 3 bases, with 12 bases between them. The CDR3 length is 15 residues. Germline assignment: CDR1 MDHEN and CDR2 SYDVKM. The CDR3 region has the DNA TGTGCCAGCAGTTCCTCGGGGATCTCTAATGAAAAACTGTTTTTT. Translated: CASSSSGISNEKLFF.

The rearrangement uses TRBV5-4 and TRBJ1-2; 10 bases match TRBD1. This CDR3 region has 14 residues. In germline, CDR1 is SGHNT, CDR2 YYREEE (reference sequence). Unmatched junction bases numbered 9, after V lost 7 bases and J lost 6 bases. The CDR3 spells CASRRQGARDGYTF. The CDR3 DNA reads as TGTGCCAGCCGACGACAGGGGGCGAGAGATGGCTACACCTTC. Full variable domain (outside the CDR3, taken from reference TRBV5-4 and TRBJ1-2): ETGVTQSPTHLIKTRGQQVTLRCSSQSGHNTVSWYQQALGQGPQFIFQYYREEENGRGNFPPRFSGLQFPNYSSELNVNALELDDSALYLCASRRQGARDGYTFGSGTRLTVV.

The chain employs TRBV18 and TRBJ2-1, with a possible D match to TRBD2 (6 bases). The germline CDR1 and CDR2 sequences are KGHSH and LQKENI. Between the trimmed V and J ends, which lost 2 bases and 4 bases, there was a span of 12 bases. CDR3 length equals 15 residues. CDR3 bases: TGTGCCAGCTCACCAGGAGCTAGCGTGTACAATGAGCAGTTCTTC. This sequence encodes CASSPGASVYNEQFF. The entire variable domain, with the rest obtained from reference TRBV18 and TRBJ2-1, is as follows: NAGVMQNPRHLVRRRGQEARLRCSPMKGHSHVYWYRQLPEEGLKFMVYLQKENIIDESGMPKERFSAEFPKEGPSILRIQQVVRGDSAAYFCASSPGASVYNEQFFGPGTRLTVL.

V usage is TRBV2 and J usage is TRBJ2-2, with TRBD2 matching over 12 bases. The CDR3 length is 16 residues. CDR1 and CDR2 (germline): SNHLY, FYNNEI. The J segment lost 5 bases and the V segment lost 6 bases, leaving 7 bases of the junction unmatched. In DNA, the CDR3 is TGTGCCAGCAGCGAAACGACTAGCGGGAGAACCGGGGAGCTGTTTTTT. As protein: CASSETTSGRTGELFF.

V is TRBV30 and J is TRBJ2-6; D perhaps matches TRBD2 (5 bases). The length of the CDR3 is 17 residues. In germline, CDR1 is GTSNPN, CDR2 SVGIG (reference sequence). The V end lost 5 bases, the J end lost 0 bases, and 17 bases lay between the germline ends. The CDR3 coding sequence is TGTGCCTGGTCACCCCGGGGATGGGGCTCTGGGGCCAACGTCCTGACTTTC. It translates to CAWSPRGWGSGANVLTF.